Given below is one TCR beta chain in context. The data derive from a study of technical replicates of blood from several donors. Germline CDR1 is MNHEY and CDR2 is SMNVEV (reference sequence). This CDR3 is 13 amino acids long. The germline V and J ends were trimmed by 6 bases and 7 bases, with 14 bases remaining between them. Some clones are missing from TCRdb's copy, which holds only in-frame ones; the method was immunoSEQ multiplex PCR. The table has 85,000 to 100,000 clones, 90% to 96% seen once. The chain uses TRBV27 and TRBJ2-3; D may be TRBD2 (5 bases). Sequenced input: T cells isolated from PBMCs. This TCR came from a human donor in good health. The CDR3 DNA reads as TGTGCCAGCAGCCATCGGGGTCGATATACGCAGTATTTT. Its translation is CASSHRGRYTQYF.